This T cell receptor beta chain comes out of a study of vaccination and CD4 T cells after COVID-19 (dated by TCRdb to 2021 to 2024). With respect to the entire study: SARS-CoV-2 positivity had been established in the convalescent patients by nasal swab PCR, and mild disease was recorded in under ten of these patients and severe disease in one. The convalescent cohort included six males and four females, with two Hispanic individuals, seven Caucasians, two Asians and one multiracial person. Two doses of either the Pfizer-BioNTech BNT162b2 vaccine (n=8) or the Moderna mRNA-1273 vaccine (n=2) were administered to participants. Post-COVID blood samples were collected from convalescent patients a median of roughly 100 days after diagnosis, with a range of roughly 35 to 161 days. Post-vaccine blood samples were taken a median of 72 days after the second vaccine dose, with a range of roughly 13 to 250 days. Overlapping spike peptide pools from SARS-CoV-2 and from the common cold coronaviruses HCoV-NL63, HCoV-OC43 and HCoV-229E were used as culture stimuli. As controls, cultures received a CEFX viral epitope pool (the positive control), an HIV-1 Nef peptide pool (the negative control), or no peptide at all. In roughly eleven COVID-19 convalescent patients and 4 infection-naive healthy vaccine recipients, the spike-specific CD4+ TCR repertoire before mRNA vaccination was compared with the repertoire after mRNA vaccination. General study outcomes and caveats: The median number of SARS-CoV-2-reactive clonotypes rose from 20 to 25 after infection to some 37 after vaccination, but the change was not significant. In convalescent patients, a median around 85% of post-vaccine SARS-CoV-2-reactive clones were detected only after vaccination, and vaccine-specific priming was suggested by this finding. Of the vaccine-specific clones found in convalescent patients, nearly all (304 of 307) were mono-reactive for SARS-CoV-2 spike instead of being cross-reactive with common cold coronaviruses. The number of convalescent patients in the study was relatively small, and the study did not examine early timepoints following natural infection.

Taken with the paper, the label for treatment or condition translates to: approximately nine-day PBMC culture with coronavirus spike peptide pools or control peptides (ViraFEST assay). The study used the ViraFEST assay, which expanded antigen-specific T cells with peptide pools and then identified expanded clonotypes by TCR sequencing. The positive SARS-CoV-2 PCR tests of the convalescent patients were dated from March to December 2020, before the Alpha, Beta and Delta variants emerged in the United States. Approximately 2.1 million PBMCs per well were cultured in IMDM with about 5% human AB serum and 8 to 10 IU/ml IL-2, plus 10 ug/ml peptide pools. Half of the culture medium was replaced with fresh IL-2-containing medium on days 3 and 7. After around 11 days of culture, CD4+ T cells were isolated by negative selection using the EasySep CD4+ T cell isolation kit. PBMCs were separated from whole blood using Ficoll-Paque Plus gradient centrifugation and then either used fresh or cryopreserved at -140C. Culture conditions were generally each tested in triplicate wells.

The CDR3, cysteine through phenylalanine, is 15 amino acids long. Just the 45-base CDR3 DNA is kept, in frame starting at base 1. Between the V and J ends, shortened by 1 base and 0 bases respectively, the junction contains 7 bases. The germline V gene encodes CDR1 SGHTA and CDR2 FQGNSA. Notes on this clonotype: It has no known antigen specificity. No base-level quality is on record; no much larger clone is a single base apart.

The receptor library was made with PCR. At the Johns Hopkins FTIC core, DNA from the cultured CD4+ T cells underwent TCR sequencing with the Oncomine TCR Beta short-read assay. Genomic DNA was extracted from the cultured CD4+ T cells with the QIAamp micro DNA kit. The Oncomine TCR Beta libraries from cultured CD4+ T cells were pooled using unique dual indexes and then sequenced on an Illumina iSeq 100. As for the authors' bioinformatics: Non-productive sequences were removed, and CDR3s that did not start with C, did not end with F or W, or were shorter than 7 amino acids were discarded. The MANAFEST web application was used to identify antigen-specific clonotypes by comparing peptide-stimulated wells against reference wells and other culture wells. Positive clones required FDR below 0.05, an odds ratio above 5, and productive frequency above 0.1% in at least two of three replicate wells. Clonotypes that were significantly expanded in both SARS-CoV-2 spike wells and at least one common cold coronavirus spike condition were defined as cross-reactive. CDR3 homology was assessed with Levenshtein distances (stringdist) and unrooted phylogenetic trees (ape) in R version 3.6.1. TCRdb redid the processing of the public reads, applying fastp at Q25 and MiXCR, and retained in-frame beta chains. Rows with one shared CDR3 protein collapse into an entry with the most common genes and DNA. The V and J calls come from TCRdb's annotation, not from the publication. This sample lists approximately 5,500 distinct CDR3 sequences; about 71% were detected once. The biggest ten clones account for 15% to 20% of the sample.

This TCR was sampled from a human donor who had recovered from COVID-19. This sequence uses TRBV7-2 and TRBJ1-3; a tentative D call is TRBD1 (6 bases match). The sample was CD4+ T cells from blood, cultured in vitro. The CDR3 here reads CASSLGTVSGNTIYF. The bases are TGTGCCAGCAGCTTAGGGACAGTCTCTGGAAACACCATATATTTT. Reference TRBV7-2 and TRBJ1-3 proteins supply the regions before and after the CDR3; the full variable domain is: GAGVSQSPSNKVTEKGKDVELRCDPISGHTALYWYRQSLGQGLEFLIYFQGNSAPDKSGLPSDRFSAERTGGSVSTLTIQRTQQEDSAVYLCASSLGTVSGNTIYFGEGSWLTVV.